This T cell receptor (beta chain) is drawn from a study of cytomegalovirus exposure and HLA in healthy donors. Findings and caveats of the study: A later analysis showed HLA-associated TCR beta chains outstripping equally common others in clonal expansion.

The V end lost 0 bases, the J end lost 0 bases, and 12 bases lay between the germline ends. CDR3 size: 16 residues. Per germline, CDR1 MNHNY and CDR2 SVGAGI (reference sequence). Remarks on this clone: The antigen remains undetermined.

A multiplex PCR was run with 60 Vbeta primers and 13 Jbeta primers. Original data processing: Roughly 9.9 million shared chains were among the 65 million to 85 million unique TCR beta chains that a later analysis counted. Data came from immunoSEQ multiplex PCR; TCRdb stores just in-frame clones and leaves some out. V and J calls and clone size are as listed in that table; D and trimming were resolved from the DNA. The data contain 90,000 to 150,000 clones, approximately 80% of them singletons. The chain uses TRBV6-6 and TRBJ2-7; D is possibly TRBD2 (6 bases). This sequence was found in a female donor in good health and CMV-seronegative. What was sequenced was PBMCs. CDR3: CASSYSGDSDSYEQYF. The CDR3 DNA reads TGTGCCAGCAGTTACTCGGGGGACTCTGACTCCTACGAGCAGTACTTC.